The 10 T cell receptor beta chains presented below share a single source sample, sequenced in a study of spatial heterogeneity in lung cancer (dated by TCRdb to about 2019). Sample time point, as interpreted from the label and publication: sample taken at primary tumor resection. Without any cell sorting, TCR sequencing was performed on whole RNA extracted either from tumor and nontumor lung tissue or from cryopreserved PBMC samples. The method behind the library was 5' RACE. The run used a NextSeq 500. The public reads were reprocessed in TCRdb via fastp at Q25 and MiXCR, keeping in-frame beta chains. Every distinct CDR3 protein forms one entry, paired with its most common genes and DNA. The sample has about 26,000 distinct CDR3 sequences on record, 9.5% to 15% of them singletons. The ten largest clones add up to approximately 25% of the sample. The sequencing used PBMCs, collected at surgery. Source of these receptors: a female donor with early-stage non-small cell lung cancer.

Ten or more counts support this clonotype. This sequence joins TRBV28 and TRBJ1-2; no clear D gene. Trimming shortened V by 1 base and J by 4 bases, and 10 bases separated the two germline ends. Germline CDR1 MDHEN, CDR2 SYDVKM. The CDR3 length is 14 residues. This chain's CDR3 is CASSLSPSTYGYTF. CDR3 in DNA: TGTGCCAGCAGTTTATCCCCCTCGACCTATGGCTACACCTTC.

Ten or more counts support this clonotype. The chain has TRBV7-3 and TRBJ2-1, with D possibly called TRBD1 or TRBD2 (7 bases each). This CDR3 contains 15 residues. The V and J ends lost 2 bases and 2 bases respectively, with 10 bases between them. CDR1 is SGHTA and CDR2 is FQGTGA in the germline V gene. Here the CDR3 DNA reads TGTGCCAGCAGCTTATCAGGGGGGGCCTACAATGAGCAGTTCTTC. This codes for CASSLSGGAYNEQFF.

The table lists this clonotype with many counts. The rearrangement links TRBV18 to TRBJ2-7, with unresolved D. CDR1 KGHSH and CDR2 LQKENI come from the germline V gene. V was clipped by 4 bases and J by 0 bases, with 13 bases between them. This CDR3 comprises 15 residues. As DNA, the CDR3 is TGTGCCAGCTCACAATCCCACACAAGCTCCTACGAGCAGTACTTC. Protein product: CASSQSHTSSYEQYF.

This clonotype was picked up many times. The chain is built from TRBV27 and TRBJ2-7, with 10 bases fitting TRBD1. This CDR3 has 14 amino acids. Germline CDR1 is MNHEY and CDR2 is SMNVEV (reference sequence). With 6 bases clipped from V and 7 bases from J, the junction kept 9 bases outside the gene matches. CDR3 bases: TGTGCCAGCAGACAGGGACAGGGGTTGGGGGAGCAGTACTTC. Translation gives CASRQGQGLGEQYF.

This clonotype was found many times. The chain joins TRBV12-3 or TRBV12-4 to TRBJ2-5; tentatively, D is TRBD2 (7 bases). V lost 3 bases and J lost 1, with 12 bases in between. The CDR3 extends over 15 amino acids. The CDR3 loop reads CASSFRRGAQETQYF. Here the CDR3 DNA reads TGTGCCAGCAGTTTTCGACGGGGGGCCCAAGAGACCCAGTACTTC.

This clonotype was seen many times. The CDR3 region is CASGGGTSIYGYTF. In DNA, the CDR3 is TGTGCCAGCGGCGGGGGGACTTCAATCTATGGCTACACCTTC. The gene calls are TRBV27 and TRBJ1-2; D is possibly TRBD1 (5 bases). The CDR3 runs 14 residues. Germline V lookup: CDR1 MNHEY, CDR2 SMNVEV (reference sequence). With 8 bases removed from V and 4 bases from J, the gap between germline ends came to 17 bases.

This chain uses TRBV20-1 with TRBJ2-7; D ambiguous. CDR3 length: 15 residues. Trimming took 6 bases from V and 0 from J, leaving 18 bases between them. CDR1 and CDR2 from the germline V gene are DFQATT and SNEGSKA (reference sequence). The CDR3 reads CSAASPAQSSYEQYV. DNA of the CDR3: TGCAGTGCCGCAAGTCCAGCGCAGAGCTCCTACGAGCAGTACGTC.

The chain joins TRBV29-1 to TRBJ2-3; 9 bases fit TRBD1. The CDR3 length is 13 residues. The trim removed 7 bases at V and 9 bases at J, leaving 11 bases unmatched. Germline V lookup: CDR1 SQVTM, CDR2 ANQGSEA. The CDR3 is CSGGTGLRETQYF. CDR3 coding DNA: TGCAGCGGGGGGACAGGGCTTCGGGAGACGCAGTATTTT.

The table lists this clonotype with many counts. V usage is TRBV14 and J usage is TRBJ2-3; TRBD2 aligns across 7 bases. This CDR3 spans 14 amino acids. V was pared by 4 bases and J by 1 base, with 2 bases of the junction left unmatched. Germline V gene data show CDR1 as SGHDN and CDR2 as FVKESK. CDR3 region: CASSLRGGTDTQYF. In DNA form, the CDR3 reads TGTGCCAGCAGCCTCCGGGGGGGCACAGATACGCAGTATTTT.

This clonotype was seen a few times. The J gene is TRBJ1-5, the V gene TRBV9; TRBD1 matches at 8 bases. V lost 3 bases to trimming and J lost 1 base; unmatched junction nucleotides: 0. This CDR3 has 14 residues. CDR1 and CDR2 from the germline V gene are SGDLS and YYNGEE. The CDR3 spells CASSGQGSNQPQHF. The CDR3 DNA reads TGTGCCAGCAGCGGACAGGGGAGCAATCAGCCCCAGCATTTT.